This is a list of T cell receptor beta chains from one sample in a study of CD8 T cells in ankylosing spondylitis. One entry per CDR3 protein, called by TCRdb with MiXCR from the 5' RACE reads. The sample consists of some 840,000 distinct CDR3 sequences, 12% of them appearing once. The sample consisted of blood, either unsorted or a sorted T cell fraction (not recorded which). The source of these receptors is a male donor with ankylosing spondylitis. The CDR3 runs from the conserved cysteine through the conserved F or W. Fields, in order: CDR3 protein, J gene, V gene.

CDR3: CASSLTGERYTGELFF
J: TRBJ2-2
V: TRBV21-1

CDR3: CSVTRDRTYNEQFF
J: TRBJ2-1
V: TRBV20-1

CDR3: CASSQGTYLTETQYF
J: TRBJ2-5
V: TRBV4-2

CDR3: CSVLVILAGALRYEQYF
J: TRBJ2-7
V: TRBV29-1

CDR3: CSARDMKHEQFF
J: TRBJ2-1
V: TRBV20-1

CDR3: CSAEIDGTEAFF
J: TRBJ1-1
V: TRBV20-1

CDR3: CSASRTGAYEQYF
J: TRBJ2-7
V: TRBV20-1

CDR3: CASSTGNTIYF
J: TRBJ1-3
V: TRBV2

CDR3: CASSQDMTGEDTGELFF
J: TRBJ2-2
V: TRBV4-3

CDR3: CSAPTSGGIETQYF
J: TRBJ2-5
V: TRBV20-1

CDR3: CASSYAARTGGYF
J: TRBJ2-5
V: TRBV6-2/TRBV6-3

CDR3: CASSSTGIANYGYTF
J: TRBJ1-2
V: TRBV7-2

CDR3: CASSSPLAGGQETQYF
J: TRBJ2-5
V: TRBV5-6

CDR3: CSVILTPQETQYF
J: TRBJ2-5
V: TRBV29-1

CDR3: CATSVSDRVGGYTF
J: TRBJ1-2
V: TRBV24-1

CDR3: CSAHARPLGNTEAFF
J: TRBJ1-1
V: TRBV20-1

CDR3: CASSLGTVNTQYF
J: TRBJ2-3
V: TRBV5-8

CDR3: CSPRPPTSYEQYF
J: TRBJ2-7
V: TRBV20-1

CDR3: CATSRDQSSYNEQFF
J: TRBJ2-1
V: TRBV15

CDR3: CASSFRRASGTNEQFF
J: TRBJ2-1
V: TRBV27

CDR3: CSVAGGDNSPLHF
J: TRBJ1-6
V: TRBV29-1

CDR3: CASSLGRRVNPRGAFF
J: TRBJ1-1
V: TRBV12-3/TRBV12-4

CDR3: CASSYSGDESTEAFF
J: TRBJ1-1
V: TRBV6-5

CDR3: CASSLRAATEAFF
J: TRBJ1-1
V: TRBV7-3

CDR3: CATSSERGGTEAFF
J: TRBJ1-1
V: TRBV15

CDR3: CASSYRGQSEETQYF
J: TRBJ2-5
V: TRBV28

CDR3: CAWSVQYTGELFF
J: TRBJ2-2
V: TRBV30

CDR3: CASSYSLRTGTIYEQYF
J: TRBJ2-7
V: TRBV6-5

CDR3: CASEDVTDTQYF
J: TRBJ2-3
V: TRBV5-1

CDR3: CASSRLGAGANVLTF
J: TRBJ2-6
V: TRBV5-5

CDR3: CASSGSGRGSTDTQYF
J: TRBJ2-3
V: TRBV9

CDR3: CASRLDRLDSPLHF
J: TRBJ1-6
V: TRBV6-5

CDR3: CSASDVGNEQFF
J: TRBJ2-1
V: TRBV20-1